Listed below are T cell receptor beta chains from one sample, sequenced in a study of OX40 agonist ivuxolimab in advanced cancers. Generated by immunoSEQ multiplex PCR, the TCRdb table keeps only in-frame clones and is missing some. The sample shows tens of thousands of clones, 70% to 90% of them seen only once. Sequencing was performed on CD4+ or CD8+ T cells sorted from blood, taken in a trial of the OX40 agonist ivuxolimab. The receptors derive from an adult with an advanced solid tumor such as melanoma, head and neck, liver or kidney cancer. Each CDR3 is given with its conserved first and last residue. Each record gives: J gene, clone size, CDR3 length, D gene, V gene, CDR3 DNA, CDR3 protein. The D gene is left open where the match is weak. Clone sizes are given selectively: once, few, many, or a class where the clone is expanded.

TRBJ2-4 NA 16 NA TRBV2 TGTGCCAGCAGTGAAGCTGTCCTCTTAGCCAAAAACATTCAGTACTTC CASSEAVLLAKNIQYF
TRBJ2-1 NA 16 NA TRBV19 TGTGCCAGTAGTCCGCAAGCACGCGGGACCTACAATGAGCAGTTCTTC CASSPQARGTYNEQFF
TRBJ1-4 few 14 NA TRBV7-7 TGTGCCAGCAGTTCGTCCAGAACTAATGAAAAACTGTTTTTT CASSSSRTNEKLFF
TRBJ2-1 NA 15 TRBD2 TRBV16 TGTGCCAGCAGCCAAGCGGGAGCCTCCTACAATGAGCAGTTCTTC CASSQAGASYNEQFF
TRBJ2-5 once 15 NA TRBV5-1 TGCGCCAGCAGCTTGGGGGCACTGGAAGTAGAGACCCAGTACTTC CASSLGALEVETQYF
TRBJ2-3 NA 14 NA TRBV7-7 TGTGCCAGCAGCTTAGGGCCGGGGGTGGATACGCAGTATTTT CASSLGPGVDTQYF
TRBJ2-7 once 14 NA TRBV4-2 TGTGCCAGCAGCCATGAAACAGGGTTGTACGAGCAGTACTTC CASSHETGLYEQYF
TRBJ2-1 NA 15 NA TRBV18 TGTGCCAGCTCACCCTCCGGGACCTACTACAATGAGCAGTTCTTC CASSPSGTYYNEQFF
TRBJ2-2 NA 14 NA TRBV6-5 TGTGCCAGCAGTTATGCCAGGGGCCGTGGGGAGCTGTTTTTT CASSYARGRGELFF
TRBJ2-5 NA 16 TRBD2 TRBV10-3 TGTGCCATCAGTGAGAGGGCGCGGGAGGGCCGTGAGACCCAGTACTTC CAISERAREGRETQYF
TRBJ2-1 NA 15 TRBD2 TRBV27 TGTGCCAGCGTATTTAGCGGGGGCCGAAAAAATGAGCAGTTCTTC CASVFSGGRKNEQFF